The present T cell receptor (beta chain) was sequenced within a study of blood T cells in healthy people across ages. A second PCR of roughly 7 to 11 cycles used a sample-barcoded 5' primer and a J-beta primer mix. From the 5' RACE reads, TCRdb called clonotypes with MiXCR, one entry per CDR3 protein. Of 1.5 million to 2 million distinct CDR3 sequences listed, 28% were seen once; the top ten hold about 8%. Samples each yielded at least 5 micrograms of total RNA. Sequencing input: blood. This sequence originates from a woman younger than 45 in good health.

The CDR3 region is CSARSHEKWGYTF. Written as DNA, the CDR3 is TGCAGTGCTAGAAGCCATGAAAAGTGGGGCTACACCTTC. V and J are TRBV20-1 and TRBJ1-2; no clear D. Trimming shortened V by 2 bases and J by 8 bases, and 15 bases separated the two germline ends. The germline gives CDR1 DFQATT, CDR2 SNEGSKA (reference sequence). This CDR3 region has 13 residues.